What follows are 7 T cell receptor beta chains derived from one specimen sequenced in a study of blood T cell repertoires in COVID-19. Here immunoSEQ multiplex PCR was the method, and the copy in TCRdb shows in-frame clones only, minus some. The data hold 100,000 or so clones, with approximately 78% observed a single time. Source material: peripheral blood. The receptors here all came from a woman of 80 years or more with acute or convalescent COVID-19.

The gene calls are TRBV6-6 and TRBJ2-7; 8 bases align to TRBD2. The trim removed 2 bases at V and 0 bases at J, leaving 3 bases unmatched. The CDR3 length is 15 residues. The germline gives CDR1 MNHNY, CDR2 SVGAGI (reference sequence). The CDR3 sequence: CASSYRSGSSYEQYF. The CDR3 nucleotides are TGTGCCAGCAGTTACCGAAGCGGGAGCTCCTACGAGCAGTACTTC.

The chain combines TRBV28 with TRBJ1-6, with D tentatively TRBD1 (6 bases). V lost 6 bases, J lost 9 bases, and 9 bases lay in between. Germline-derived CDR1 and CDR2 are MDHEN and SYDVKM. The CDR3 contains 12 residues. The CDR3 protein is CASSRTVSPLHF. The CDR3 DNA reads TGTGCCAGCAGCAGGACAGTTTCACCCCTCCACTTT.

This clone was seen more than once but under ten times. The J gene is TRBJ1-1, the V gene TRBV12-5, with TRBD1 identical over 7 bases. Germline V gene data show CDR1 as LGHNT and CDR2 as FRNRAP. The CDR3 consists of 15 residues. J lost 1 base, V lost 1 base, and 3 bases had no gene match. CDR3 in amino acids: CASGLGDRQNTEAFF. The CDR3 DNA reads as TGTGCTAGTGGTTTGGGGGACAGACAGAACACTGAAGCTTTCTTT.

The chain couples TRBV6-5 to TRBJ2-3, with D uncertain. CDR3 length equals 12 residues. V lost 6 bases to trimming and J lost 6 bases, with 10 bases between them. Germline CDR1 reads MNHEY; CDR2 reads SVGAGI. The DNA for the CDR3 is TGTGCCAGCAGAGATAATAGCGATACGCAGTATTTT. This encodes CASRDNSDTQYF.

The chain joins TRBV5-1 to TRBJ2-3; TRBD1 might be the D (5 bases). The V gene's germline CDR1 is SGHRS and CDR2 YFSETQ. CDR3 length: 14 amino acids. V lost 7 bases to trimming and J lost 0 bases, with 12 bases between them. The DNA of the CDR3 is TGCGCCAGCGGTACAGGAGATAGCACAGATACGCAGTATTTT. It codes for CASGTGDSTDTQYF.

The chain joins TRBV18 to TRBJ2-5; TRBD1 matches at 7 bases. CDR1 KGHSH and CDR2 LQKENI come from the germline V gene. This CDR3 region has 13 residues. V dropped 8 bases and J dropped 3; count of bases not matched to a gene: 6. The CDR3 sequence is CASAPGTEETQYF. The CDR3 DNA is TGTGCCAGCGCCCCCGGGACAGAAGAGACCCAGTACTTC.

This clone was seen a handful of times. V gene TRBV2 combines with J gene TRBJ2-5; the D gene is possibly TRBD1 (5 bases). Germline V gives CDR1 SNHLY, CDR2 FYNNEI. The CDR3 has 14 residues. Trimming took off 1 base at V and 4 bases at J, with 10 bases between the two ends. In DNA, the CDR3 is TGTGCCAGCAGTGAAGGAACAGGCCTAGAGACCCAGTACTTC. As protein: CASSEGTGLETQYF.